The 13 T cell receptor beta chains listed next were all sequenced from one sample in a study of shared clonotypes between healthy human individuals. Data came from immunoSEQ multiplex PCR; TCRdb stores just in-frame clones and leaves some out. This sample carries more than 2,000,000 clones, around 94% of them seen once, and the ten largest clones take under 0.15%. The specimen was naive CD4+ T cells sorted from blood. Documented subset: CD45RA+ positively selected. The source of these receptors is a young man in good health.

With respect to this clone: Other nucleotide sequences in the sample specify the same CDR3. The chain employs TRBV5-1 and TRBJ1-2; 7 nucleotides align to TRBD1. The CDR3 sequence is 14 residues long. The junction had 2 bases not matched to a gene; V was cut back by 2 bases and J by 1 base. Germline CDR1 SGHRS, CDR2 YFSETQ. CDR3 DNA: TGCGCCAGCAGCTTAGGACAGGTTAACTATGGCTACACCTTC. Translated: CASSLGQVNYGYTF. Full variable domain (remainder filled in from reference TRBV5-1 and TRBJ1-2): KAGVTQTPRYLIKTRGQQVTLSCSPISGHRSVSWYQQTPGQGLQFLFEYFSETQRNKGNFPGRFSGRQFSNSRSEMNVSTLELGDSALYLCASSLGQVNYGYTFGSGTRLTVV.

This rearrangement joins TRBV5-1 to TRBJ2-6; TRBD1 matches 9 bases. The CDR3 covers 17 residues. Germline lookup yields CDR1 SGHRS and CDR2 YFSETQ. J lost 4 bases, V lost 2 bases, and 7 bases had no gene match. Here the CDR3 reads CASSFGTGSSGANVLTF. CDR3 nucleotide sequence: TGCGCCAGCAGCTTCGGGACAGGGTCCTCCGGGGCCAACGTCCTGACTTTC.

CDR3 nucleotides: TGTGCCAGCAGTTTACCTGCAGGGTCGGGGCAGCCCCAGCATTTT. This sequence encodes CASSLPAGSGQPQHF. V usage is TRBV28 and J usage is TRBJ1-5, with D possibly TRBD1 on 5 matching bases. Germline V gene data show CDR1 as MDHEN and CDR2 as SYDVKM. The CDR3 loop spans 15 amino acids. V was trimmed by 2 bases and J by 7 bases, leaving 15 bases between them.

This clone has only a few counts. The CDR3 is CASRSHGTENSPLHF. The CDR3 nucleotides are TGTGCCAGCAGATCACACGGGACAGAGAATTCACCCCTCCACTTT. The rearrangement uses TRBV6-5 and TRBJ1-6; TRBD1 aligns across 7 bases. Looked up from germline, CDR1 is MNHEY and CDR2 is SVGAGI. The CDR3 runs to 15 residues. Unmatched junction bases numbered 9, after V lost 6 bases and J lost 7 bases.

This chain connects TRBV4-1 to TRBJ2-3; 9 bases are shared with TRBD1. The junction had 7 bases not matched to a gene; V was cut back by 4 bases and J by 8 bases. This CDR3 comprises 14 residues. Germline CDR1 reads MGHRA; CDR2 reads YSYEKL. This chain's CDR3 is CASSPYMTGGTQYF. CDR3 coding DNA: TGCGCCAGCAGCCCCTACATGACAGGGGGTACGCAGTATTTT.

The V call is TRBV11-3, the J call TRBJ2-7; D gene uncertain. V shed 1 base and J shed 2 bases, with 6 bases lying between them. The length of the CDR3 is 13 residues. Germline assignment: CDR1 SGHNT and CDR2 YENEEA. The CDR3 region is CASSLGDPYEQYF. The CDR3 DNA reads as TGTGCCAGCAGCTTAGGCGACCCCTACGAGCAGTACTTC.

The chain links TRBV7-9 to TRBJ2-1; D is undetermined. The V and J ends lost 0 bases and 13 bases respectively, with 16 bases between them. CDR3 length: 14 amino acids. In germline, CDR1 is SEHNR, CDR2 FQNEAQ (reference sequence). CDR3 DNA: TGTGCCAGCAGCTTAGCCGGGCTCGAGAGTCCCCAGTTCTTC. As protein: CASSLAGLESPQFF.

A word on this clone: This sample includes further DNA sequences coding for the same CDR3. This chain connects TRBV7-9 to TRBJ2-7; tentative D call: TRBD2 (6 bases). Trimming stripped 3 bases from V and 2 bases from J, with 8 bases between. The length of the CDR3 is 13 residues. Germline values: CDR1 SEHNR, CDR2 FQNEAQ (reference sequence). The DNA of the CDR3 is TGTGCCAGCAGCTTGGGGGGAACCTACGAGCAGTACTTC. Residues: CASSLGGTYEQYF.

The chain has TRBV7-9 and TRBJ1-2; D not resolved. Germline V lookup: CDR1 SEHNR, CDR2 FQNEAQ (reference sequence). V was shortened by 0 bases and J by 8 bases, with 19 bases between the two germline ends. The CDR3 length is 16 residues. This CDR3 reads CASSLALGRLISGYTF. The CDR3, as DNA: TGTGCCAGCAGCTTAGCGCTGGGGAGGTTAATCAGCGGCTACACCTTC. The variable domain in full, completed from reference TRBV7-9 and TRBJ1-2, reads DTGVSQNPRHKITKRGQNVTFRCDPISEHNRLYWYRQTLGQGPEFLTYFQNEAQLEKSRLLSDRFSAERPKGSFSTLEIQRTEQGDSAMYLCASSLALGRLISGYTFGSGTRLTVV.

DNA of the CDR3: TGTGCCAGCAGCCAGGGACTAGCGGGAGGACCCGGGCAGTACTTC. This encodes CASSQGLAGGPGQYF. The chain couples TRBV11-1 to TRBJ2-7; 15 bases are shared with TRBD2. The CDR3 loop spans 15 amino acids. V was pared by 5 bases and J by 9 bases, with 8 bases of the junction left unmatched. In germline, CDR1 is SGHAT, CDR2 FQDESV (reference sequence).

The V gene is TRBV5-5, the J gene TRBJ1-3; TRBD1 agrees at 8 bases. V was pared by 4 bases and J by 3 bases, with 9 bases of the junction left unmatched. Looked up from germline, CDR1 is SGHKS and CDR2 is YYEKEE (reference sequence). The CDR3 runs to 16 residues. For the CDR3, the DNA is TGTGCCAGCAGCCCACGACAGGGGAGGGTTGGAAACACCATATATTTT. It codes for CASSPRQGRVGNTIYF. Together with reference TRBV5-5 and TRBJ1-3, the CDR3 gives the full variable domain: DAGVTQSPTHLIKTRGQQVTLRCSPISGHKSVSWYQQVLGQGPQFIFQYYEKEERGRGNFPDRFSARQFPNYSSELNVNALLLGDSALYLCASSPRQGRVGNTIYFGEGSWLTVV.

The V call is TRBV7-3, the J call TRBJ2-7, with TRBD2 as a possible D gene (5 bases). CDR3 length equals 15 residues. In germline, CDR1 is SGHTA, CDR2 FQGTGA. V lost 5 bases and J lost 0, with 14 bases in between. CDR3 in DNA: TGTGCCAGCAGCATAGAGGGCGTCGGCTCCTACGAGCAGTACTTC. It yields the protein CASSIEGVGSYEQYF.

The rearrangement joins TRBV6-1 to TRBJ1-5, with D possibly being TRBD1 (5 bases). The germline V gene has CDR1 MNHNS and CDR2 SASEGT. V gave up 6 bases and J gave up 1 base, with 10 bases separating them. This CDR3 is built from 14 residues. The CDR3 sequence is CASSSRDSNQPQHF. The CDR3 bases are TGTGCCAGCAGCTCCCGGGACAGCAATCAGCCCCAGCATTTT.